This entry lists 22 T cell receptor beta chains sequenced from one sample in a study of cytomegalovirus exposure and HLA in healthy donors. The PCR contained 60 Vbeta and 13 Jbeta primers. TCRdb's table, derived via immunoSEQ multiplex PCR, lists solely in-frame clones and lacks some. The sample includes around 120,000 clones. Material: PBMCs. The receptors here all came from a middle-aged man in good health and CMV-seronegative.

The CDR3 loop reads CASSSTTGGGTEAFF. The CDR3, as DNA: TGCGCCAGCAGCTCTACAACAGGGGGTGGCACTGAAGCTTTCTTT. The chain combines TRBV5-1 with TRBJ1-1, with 8 bases fitting TRBD1. V shed 3 bases and J 4 bases; nucleotides not matched to a gene: 8. The CDR3 consists of 15 residues. CDR1 is SGHRS and CDR2 is YFSETQ in the germline V gene.

This chain uses TRBV25-1 with TRBJ2-7, with 11 bases fitting TRBD1. This CDR3 has 15 amino acids. V lost 3 bases, J lost 4 bases, and 5 bases stayed unmatched. Germline V gene sequence: CDR1 MGHDK, CDR2 SYGVNS. The CDR3 nucleotides read TGTGCCAGCAGTGACGGACAGGGGGCGATTTACGAGCAGTACTTC. The encoded protein is CASSDGQGAIYEQYF.

This chain joins TRBV4-3 and TRBJ2-7; TRBD1 might be the D (5 bases). The closer fit of TRBJ2-1 to the DNA end suggests the J call may be wrong. The CDR3 runs to 18 residues. Germline CDR1 is LGHNA and CDR2 is YSLEER. CDR3: CASSREPKGAGVYNEQFF. In DNA, the CDR3 is TGCGCCAGCAGCCGGGAACCAAAAGGGGCCGGTGTATACAATGAGCAGTTCTTC.

This chain connects TRBV30 to TRBJ1-1; a possible D gene is TRBD1 (6 bases). Germline CDR1 and CDR2: GTSNPN and SVGIG (reference sequence). With 6 bases removed from V and 8 bases from J, the gap between germline ends came to 19 bases. CDR3 length equals 13 residues. The CDR3 is CACTDRLPPEAFF. Here the CDR3 DNA reads TGTGCCTGCACGGACAGACTGCCTCCCGAAGCTTTCTTT.

The chain uses TRBV7-6 and TRBJ2-7, with D hard to call. Germline CDR1 reads SGHVS; CDR2 reads FNYEAQ. V lost 8 bases and J 2 bases, leaving 10 bases between the germline ends. The CDR3 is made up of 12 amino acids. The CDR3 region has the DNA TGTGCCAGCGATGACAAGACCTACGAGCAGTACTTC. Encoded protein: CASDDKTYEQYF.

The V call is TRBV7-2, the J call TRBJ2-5, with D unresolved. V lost 5 bases, J lost 7 bases, and 8 bases lay in between. The CDR3 has 11 amino acids. Germline V gene lookup returns CDR1 SGHTA and CDR2 FQGNSA. The CDR3 sequence is CASSNFGTQYF. CDR3 DNA: TGTGCCAGCAGCAACTTCGGGACCCAGTACTTC.

The gene calls are TRBV9 and TRBJ2-7; D is unclear. V lost 1 base, J lost 3 bases, and 11 bases lay in between. The CDR3 loop spans 14 amino acids. Germline CDR1 and CDR2: SGDLS and YYNGEE. The CDR3: CASSVTPQSYEQYF. The CDR3 region has the DNA TGTGCCAGCAGCGTAACCCCACAGAGCTACGAGCAGTACTTC. The full variable domain, with the rest looked up from reference TRBV9 and TRBJ2-7, is DSGVTQTPKHLITATGQRVTLRCSPRSGDLSVYWYQQSLDQGLQFLIQYYNGEERAKGNILERFSAQQFPDLHSELNLSSLELGDSALYFCASSVTPQSYEQYFGPGTRLTVT.

The V call is TRBV4-1, the J call TRBJ2-4; 8 bases fit TRBD2. The CDR3 is 20 residues long. CDR1 MGHRA and CDR2 YSYEKL come from the germline V gene. V gave up 0 bases and J gave up 0 bases; unmatched junction bases: 13. CDR3 nucleotides: TGCGCCAGCAGCCAAGAGGGAGGGCTAGCGGGCCCCCTAGCCAAAAACATTCAGTACTTC. This translates into CASSQEGGLAGPLAKNIQYF.

The rearrangement joins TRBV6-5 to TRBJ2-1, with TRBD1 as a possible D gene (5 bases). Per germline, CDR1 MNHEY and CDR2 SVGAGI. CDR3 length: 16 amino acids. V dropped 0 bases and J dropped 3 bases, with 12 bases sitting between them. CDR3 coding DNA: TGTGCCAGCAGTTACTCCACAGGCGAAATCTACAATGAGCAGTTCTTC. Protein sequence: CASSYSTGEIYNEQFF.

This chain links TRBV19 with TRBJ1-5; 7 bases agree with TRBD1. The CDR3 has 14 residues. Germline CDR1 is LNHDA and CDR2 is SQIVND (reference sequence). The V gene end was trimmed by 4 bases and the J gene end by 9 bases; junction bases not matched to a gene: 9. The CDR3 nucleotides read TGTGCCAGTAGTAAGGGACAGCAGGTTCCGCCCCAGCATTTT. Amino acids: CASSKGQQVPPQHF.

This chain's CDR3 is CASSEYIGESGELFF. For the CDR3, the DNA is TGTGCCAGCAGTGAATATATCGGGGAATCCGGGGAGCTGTTTTTT. The chain is built from TRBV25-1 and TRBJ2-2, with D perhaps TRBD2 (5 bases). From germline, CDR1 is MGHDK and CDR2 SYGVNS. Trimming took 0 bases from V and 6 from J, leaving 11 bases between them. The CDR3 totals 15 residues.

The rearrangement uses TRBV5-1 and TRBJ2-3; perhaps TRBD1 as D (6 bases). Trimming stripped 0 bases from V and 4 bases from J, with 15 bases between. The CDR3 runs to 16 residues. CDR1 is SGHRS, CDR2 YFSETQ, per germline. CDR3 in DNA: TGCGCCAGCAGCTTGGGCCTAGGAAGGGGGTCAGATACGCAGTATTTT. As protein: CASSLGLGRGSDTQYF.

The chain recombines TRBV18 with TRBJ2-3; D call uncertain. The CDR3 runs to 13 residues. Trimming shortened V by 5 bases and J by 2 bases, and 8 bases separated the two germline ends. Germline values: CDR1 KGHSH, CDR2 LQKENI. The CDR3 DNA reads TGTGCCAGCTCATCCCCGGTCACAGATACGCAGTATTTT. Residues: CASSSPVTDTQYF.

The rearrangement uses TRBV10-3 and TRBJ1-5; the D gene is possibly TRBD1 (5 bases). The V and J ends lost 3 bases and 0 bases respectively, with 9 bases between them. Germline V gene lookup returns CDR1 ENHRY and CDR2 SYGVKD. This CDR3 contains 15 residues. CDR3 bases: TGTGCCATCAGTGACAGACAGCTTAGCAATCAGCCCCAGCATTTT. It is translated as CAISDRQLSNQPQHF.

The DNA for the CDR3 is TGTGCCAGCAGCCAAGTTACAGGGGTTCAGCCCCAGCATTTT. It codes for CASSQVTGVQPQHF. The rearrangement links TRBV4-2 to TRBJ1-5, with 7 bases fitting TRBD1. The CDR3 extends over 14 amino acids. Germline CDR1 LGHNA, CDR2 YNFKEQ. V trimming: 1 base; J trimming: 6 bases; junction bases outside the gene matches: 3.

The chain is built from TRBV5-4 and TRBJ1-1, with D possibly matching TRBD1 (5 bases). Trimming shortened V by 4 bases and J by 4 bases, and 17 bases separated the two germline ends. The CDR3 consists of 15 residues. The germline V gene has CDR1 SGHNT and CDR2 YYREEE (reference sequence). The CDR3 DNA reads TGTGCCAGCAGCCGGCCGGGGTTGGGGGGCACTGAAGCTTTCTTT. It is translated as CASSRPGLGGTEAFF.

The V and J genes are TRBV30 and TRBJ2-7; D uncertain. The V and J ends lost 2 bases and 3 bases respectively, with 5 bases between them. Germline V gives CDR1 GTSNPN, CDR2 SVGIG (reference sequence). The CDR3 is made up of 11 amino acids. The CDR3 bases are TGTGCCTGGAGTTTAAACTACGAGCAGTACTTC. This encodes CAWSLNYEQYF.

The CDR3 protein is CASSSLGGLGTEAFF. The CDR3 nucleotides are TGTGCCAGCAGCTCCCTGGGAGGACTGGGAACTGAAGCTTTCTTT. The V and J genes are TRBV7-8 and TRBJ1-1; D not certain. The germline V and J ends were trimmed by 4 bases and 5 bases, with 17 bases remaining between them. The germline gives CDR1 SGHVS, CDR2 FQNEAQ. This CDR3 is built from 15 residues.

The chain recombines TRBV20-1 with TRBJ2-3; maybe TRBD1 (5 bases). The germline V gene encodes CDR1 DFQATT and CDR2 SNEGSKA (reference sequence). CDR3 size: 11 residues. V gave up 5 bases and J gave up 5 bases, with 8 bases separating them. The CDR3 is CSAPRGDTQYF. CDR3 DNA sequence: TGCAGTGCTCCTAGGGGAGATACGCAGTATTTT.

The V gene is TRBV5-1, the J gene TRBJ2-7, with TRBD1 matching over 11 bases. The CDR3 has 14 residues. V shed 3 bases and J 3 bases; nucleotides not matched to a gene: 2. The germline V gene encodes CDR1 SGHRS and CDR2 YFSETQ. The CDR3 DNA sequence: TGCGCCAGCAGCTGGGGACAGGGGGACTACGAGCAGTACTTC. This gives the protein CASSWGQGDYEQYF.

The V call is TRBV12-5, the J call TRBJ2-3; D gene unclear. Trimming took off 0 bases at V and 2 bases at J, with 12 bases between the two ends. Germline loops: CDR1 LGHNT, CDR2 FRNRAP. The CDR3 sequence is 16 residues long. As DNA, the CDR3 is TGTGCTAGTGGTTTGGTAAATTCCGGAGCCACAGATACGCAGTATTTT. Residues: CASGLVNSGATDTQYF.

The V and J genes are TRBV4-1 and TRBJ2-7; TRBD2 agrees at 9 bases. Germline V CDR1 and CDR2: MGHRA, YSYEKL. The V and J ends lost 4 bases and 3 bases, in that order; junction bases with no gene match: 7. The CDR3 covers 15 residues. CDR3 region: CASSLLLAGSYEQYF. The CDR3 region has the DNA TGCGCCAGCAGCCTCCTCCTAGCGGGGAGCTACGAGCAGTACTTC.